These T cell receptor beta chains were read from a single sample in a study of T-cell memory formation after mild COVID-19. TCRdb fed the 5' RACE reads into MiXCR, producing one record per CDR3 protein. The sample shows just over 350,000 distinct CDR3 sequences, approximately 15% of them seen only once. The material sequenced was PBMCs or a T cell subset sorted from them (not recorded which). The origin of the receptors is a man aged 18 to 29 who had mild COVID-19 (a few samples of this study predate the infection). Cell type and time point are not known. The conserved cysteine and the conserved F or W are not part of the CDR3 here. Fields, in order: J gene, CDR3 length, V gene, CDR3 protein.

TRBJ2-5 13 TRBV6-5 ASSYTPYGRETQY
TRBJ1-5 13 TRBV6-5 ASSYSSASNQPQH
TRBJ2-5 9 TRBV29-1 SVARGETQY
TRBJ2-3 10 TRBV7-2 ASSLDSAFGY
TRBJ2-1 11 TRBV29-1 SVDRGGYNEQF
TRBJ2-3 11 TRBV4-3 ASSQDRQDTQY
TRBJ2-2 14 TRBV5-6 ASSLASGGADGELF
TRBJ2-1 12 TRBV12-3/TRBV12-4 ASSLSGAFNEQF
TRBJ2-7 13 TRBV7-2 ASSFSAGRPYEQY
TRBJ2-3 10 TRBV29-1 SVELGDDTQY
TRBJ2-7 12 TRBV20-1 SARDPGGAYEQY
TRBJ2-2 15 TRBV9 ASSVGGWNRNTGELF
TRBJ1-1 13 TRBV27 ASSPSGTWVTEAF
TRBJ2-2 11 TRBV11-2 ASSPPSIPELF
TRBJ1-5 12 TRBV15 ATSRVVNGQPQH
TRBJ2-5 13 TRBV9 ASSLRLAGQETQY
TRBJ2-3 16 TRBV4-2 ASSQESGLAGGTDTQY
TRBJ2-7 12 TRBV15 ATRPGLLGQEQY
TRBJ1-5 15 TRBV5-5 ASSLTLGGGSNQPQH
TRBJ2-7 12 TRBV25-1 ASIVADRGHEQY
TRBJ1-3 14 TRBV7-9 ASRSPPVGSGNTIY
TRBJ1-2 13 TRBV5-1 ASSPGQPGGYGYT
TRBJ2-1 14 TRBV6-2/TRBV6-3 ASSPRPTRPYNEQF
TRBJ2-7 12 TRBV21-1 ASSISRFSYEQY
TRBJ2-6 15 TRBV10-3 AISESRQVPRANVLT
TRBJ2-1 11 TRBV7-2 ASSLDPSGGQF